The present T cell receptor beta chain was sequenced within a study of cytomegalovirus exposure and HLA in healthy donors (dated by TCRdb to the late 2010s). As for the study more broadly: In an earlier analysis of roughly 590 of the donors, under 300 Gb of sequence data and 117 million unique TCR beta sequences from about 180 million T cells were reported. Rather than drawing on any new phenotypic data, the later analysis identified candidate immune exposures from TCR beta sequences and the way those sequences occurred across donors. The genetic ancestry cluster associated with self-reported Caucasian donors included 81% of the roughly 400 genotyped donors. Among approximately 370 genotyped donors of the cohort, an average of around 240,000 unique TCR beta nucleotide sequences was sequenced per donor, of which about 18% were non-productive. Donor age, sex, ethnicity and CMV serostatus were compiled together with the repertoire data. A separate validation cohort of roughly 130 different subjects was used in addition to the roughly 640-subject first cohort. In a later analysis, previously published TCR beta repertoires from 550 to 700 donors were re-analyzed and high-resolution HLA genotyping was added so that TCR occurrence patterns could be studied. An early release covering 500 to 750 HLA-typed donors comprised approximately 300 gigabases of sequencing data and tens of millions of unique TCR sequences. The study profiled the T cell repertoires of 500 to 800 subjects by immunosequencing and related them to cytomegalovirus serostatus. All discovery cohort repertoires had been generated on a single sequencing platform. Roughly 5 DR-DQ haplotypes were treated as single units for association and clustering because of strong linkage in the cohort. Genome-wide SNP genotypes for about three fifths of the 666 donors were used in a later genetic analysis, which treated that subset as a discovery cohort. An earlier analysis of nearly 600 of the donors applied high-throughput TCR beta sequencing to assess whether each TCR beta V gene segment acted as functional or pseudogenic. The number of typed donors differed by locus: about 620-630 for A, B, C, DRB1 and DQB1; approximately 530 for DQA1; 606 for DPA1; and 400 to 480 for DPB1. HLA typing covered class I and class II loci at four-digit resolution. The study combined high-throughput TCR immunosequencing, statistical association of individual TCRs with disease status, and machine learning to predict cytomegalovirus infection status. The study aimed to test whether signatures of past pathogen exposure could be identified by cataloging public T cell receptors.

According to the germline V gene, CDR1 reads MNHEY and CDR2 reads SVGAGI. CDR3 length: 12 amino acids, cysteine to phenylalanine. The only DNA kept is the CDR3, 36 bases in frame from the first base. V and J lose 7 bases and 2 bases, and a span of 8 bases separates them. Library creation used the immunoSEQ multiplex PCR assay. For the multiplex PCR, a mixture combining 60 forward primers for TCR Vbeta segments and 13 reverse primers for TCR Jbeta segments was used. A multiplex PCR assay on genomic DNA amplified the CDR3 region of rearranged TCR beta genes. Amplified TCR beta libraries were sequenced as 87-base-pair reads on the Illumina HiSeq System. Under the source paper's analysis protocol: A later analysis counted approximately 76 million unique TCR beta chains across the 650 to 700 repertoires, and roughly 10 million of these chains were shared by at least two donors. To remove PCR and sequencing errors, raw reads were error-corrected and collapsed into unique sequences using a nearest-neighbor algorithm that merged closely related sequences. To assign V, D and J gene segments, CDR3 sequences were aligned to IMGT reference sequences. Each retained sequence needed at least a six-nucleotide match to both a V gene segment and a J gene segment. Rearrangements were called productive when the CDR3 lacked stop codons and stayed in frame with V and J; all others were non-productive. CDR3 was defined according to IMGT convention as the region running from the second conserved V-encoded cysteine to the conserved J-encoded phenylalanine. The earlier analysis of fewer than 750 of the donors excluded sequences that lacked an unambiguous match to a single V gene segment. In an earlier analysis of some 590 of the donors, V segments were called functional above 56.7% productive rearrangements and were called segregating when the between-donor standard deviation exceeded 5%. A statistical classification framework was developed to diagnose cytomegalovirus status using the catalog of TCR beta chain sequences. A later analysis assigned V and J genes by comparing TCR nucleotide sequences with IMGT/GENE-DB human TR gene sequences. In a later analysis, CDR3 sequences and most-parsimonious VDJ recombination scenarios were assigned using the TCRdist pipeline. In a later analysis, each TCR beta chain was defined by its CDR3 amino acid sequence together with its V-gene family, and reads lacking a unique V-gene family were excluded. In a later analysis, nearly 600 highly shared, low-generation-probability nucleotide sequences were removed to address suspected cross-contamination and a sequencing artifact. In a later analysis, a clonal expansion index was calculated for each public chain from normalized within-repertoire ranks of inferred template counts. A later analysis computed generation probabilities with a VDJ recombination model fitted to out-of-frame rearrangements, and checked the results against IGoR. In a later analysis, hypergeometric tests were used to score TCR-TCR, TCR-HLA and TCR-CMV co-occurrence, with a repertoire-size bias correction applied to TCR pairs. To estimate false discovery rates, a later analysis permuted the HLA or CMV assignments 20 times. In a later analysis, co-occurring TCRs were grouped using DBSCAN, with TCRdist sequence similarity added in when clustering inside HLA-allele-positive subsets. Co-occurrence clustering excluded repertoires with fewer than 30,000 or more than 120,000 public chains, plus five with anomalous nucleotide sharing. TCRdb re-hosts the immuneACCESS table, in-frame sequences only. Its copies lack some clones; in the studies checked, an unresolved V gene accounts for under half of them, and the cause for the rest is not known. The V and J calls and clone size were taken over from that table, and D and trimming were inferred from the DNA. In all, the sample holds 180,000 or so clones, and over 70% of those were seen once. The ten largest clonotypes hold roughly 1.4% of the sample.

On the study overall, not on this receptor specifically: A further reported finding was that TCR beta sequences accurately predicted the HLA-A and HLA-B alleles for most subjects in the first cohort. Cytomegalovirus status was reported to be diagnosed by the classifier with high specificity and sensitivity in both the original and validation cohorts. HLA typing was unavailable for some donors at each locus, so association tests used only the typed subset. When HLA alleles, especially DR and DQ, strongly co-occurred, attributing TCR associations to individual alleles was difficult. In a later analysis, HLA-associated TCR beta chains showed more clonal expansion and lower generation probabilities than non-associated chains that were equally common. Because the 87-base-pair reads could not distinguish some IMGT-functional V segments, including TRBV6-2 and TRBV6-3, those segments were excluded. A cluster of highly shared sequence variants was judged likely to be a technical artifact of the sequencing pipeline. Around 16 rarely observed V segments, including chromosome 9 orphons, were excluded from the earlier analysis of approximately 500 of the donors because counts were too low. Across donors, most TCR sequences were observed very rarely, whereas some public TCRs were present in many individuals. A later analysis found that most CMV-associated TCR beta chains appeared HLA-restricted, with HLA associations seemingly driven largely by CMV exposure. A few of the identified cytomegalovirus-associated TCR beta chains were confirmed in vitro to be specific for cytomegalovirus antigens. Linkage disequilibrium might explain the correlated functional status among segregating V segments, but an unknown experimental factor could not be ruled out. The authors suggested that the approach could potentially be generalized to other disease states and immunological phenotypes. The cohort was sequenced for TCR beta chains only, and without alpha or paired-chain data the features that could be detected were limited. In a later analysis, 16,951 TCR beta sequences were associated with specific HLA alleles at a false discovery rate of 0.05. According to a later analysis, parvovirus B19, influenza, CMV and Epstein-Barr virus appeared linked to several top co-occurrence clusters. In the study, about 150 TCR beta chains were listed as associated with cytomegalovirus. An earlier analysis of approximately 530 of the donors showed that most TCR beta V segments appeared in productive rearrangements either about 87% or about 30% of the time, which broadly matched IMGT annotations. A later analysis found that TCR association rates varied across HLA loci, with DRB1 alleles showing the most associated TCRs and HLA-C alleles the fewest. A later genetic analysis reported fewer N-insertions in productive TCRs among donors in an Asian-associated ancestry cluster than the 666-donor mean. Presence/absence analyses assumed roughly uniform sequencing depth across donors, an assumption that may not hold. CMV serostatus was the only immune exposure information available for the cohort. An association between a missense DCLRE1C variant and V-gene and J-gene trimming of TCR beta chains was found in a later genetic analysis and replicated in an independent cohort.

On this clone itself: Its cognate antigen has yet to be identified. No much larger clone is present one base from it, and per-base qualities are unavailable.

The cohort consisted of 666 healthy bone marrow donors. At the time of sampling, all cohort members were nominally healthy, though unrecorded immune exposures were likely present. The donor tested CMV seronegative and was one of the 352 seronegative cohort members. Each donor provided a peripheral blood sample, and peripheral blood mononuclear cells were used for TCR beta sequencing. Genomic DNA extraction from the blood cell samples was performed with the Qiagen DNeasy Blood Extraction Kit. The chain couples TRBV6-5 to TRBJ1-2; too little of a D gene remains to name it. The sequence derives from a young man in good health and CMV-seronegative. Sample: PBMCs. The nucleotide sequence reads as follows: TGTGCCAGCATGCGGGAAAACTATGGCTACACCTTC. The encoded protein is CASMRENYGYTF.